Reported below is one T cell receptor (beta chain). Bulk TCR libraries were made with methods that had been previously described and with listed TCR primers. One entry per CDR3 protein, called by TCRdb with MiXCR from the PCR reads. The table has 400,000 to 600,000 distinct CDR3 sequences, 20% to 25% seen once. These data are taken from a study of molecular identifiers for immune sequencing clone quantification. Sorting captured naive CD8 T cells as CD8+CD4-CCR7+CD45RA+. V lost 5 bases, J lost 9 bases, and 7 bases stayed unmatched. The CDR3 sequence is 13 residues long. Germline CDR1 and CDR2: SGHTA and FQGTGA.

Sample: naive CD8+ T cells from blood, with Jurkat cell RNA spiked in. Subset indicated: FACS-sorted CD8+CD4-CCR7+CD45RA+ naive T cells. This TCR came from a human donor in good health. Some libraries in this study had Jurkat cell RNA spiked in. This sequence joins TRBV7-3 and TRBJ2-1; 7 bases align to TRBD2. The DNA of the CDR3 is TGTGCCAGCAGCGAGATGGCTAGCGGTGAGCAGTTCTTC. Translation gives CASSEMASGEQFF.